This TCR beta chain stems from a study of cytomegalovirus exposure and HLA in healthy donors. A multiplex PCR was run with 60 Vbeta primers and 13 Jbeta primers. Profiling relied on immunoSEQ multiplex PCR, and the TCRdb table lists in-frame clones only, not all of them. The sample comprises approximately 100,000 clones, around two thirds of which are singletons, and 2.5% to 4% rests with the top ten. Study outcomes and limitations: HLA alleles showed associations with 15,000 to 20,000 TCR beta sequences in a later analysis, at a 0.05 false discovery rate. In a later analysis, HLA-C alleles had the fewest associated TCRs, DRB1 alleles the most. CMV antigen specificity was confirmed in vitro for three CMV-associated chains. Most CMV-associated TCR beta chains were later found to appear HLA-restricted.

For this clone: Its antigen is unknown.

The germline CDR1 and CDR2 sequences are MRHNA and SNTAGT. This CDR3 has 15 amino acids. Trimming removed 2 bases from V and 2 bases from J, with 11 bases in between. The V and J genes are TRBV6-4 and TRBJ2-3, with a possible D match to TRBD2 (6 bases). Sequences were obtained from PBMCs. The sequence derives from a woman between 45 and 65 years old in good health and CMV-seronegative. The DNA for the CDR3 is TGTGCCAGCAGTGACCCCCGGGACTCCACAGATACGCAGTATTTT. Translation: CASSDPRDSTDTQYF.